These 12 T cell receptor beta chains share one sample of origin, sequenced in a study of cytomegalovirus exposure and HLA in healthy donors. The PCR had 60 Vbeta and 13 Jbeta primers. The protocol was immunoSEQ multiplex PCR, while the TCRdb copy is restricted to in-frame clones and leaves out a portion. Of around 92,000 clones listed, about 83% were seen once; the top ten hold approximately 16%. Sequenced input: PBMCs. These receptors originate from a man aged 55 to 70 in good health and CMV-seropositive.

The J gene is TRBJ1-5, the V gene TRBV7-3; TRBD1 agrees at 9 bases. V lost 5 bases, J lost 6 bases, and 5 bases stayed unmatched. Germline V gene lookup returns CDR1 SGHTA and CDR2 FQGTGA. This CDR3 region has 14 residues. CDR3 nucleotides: TGTGCCAGCAGCCAGACAGGGGGAGGTCAGCCCCAGCATTTT. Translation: CASSQTGGGQPQHF.

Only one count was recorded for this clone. In DNA, the CDR3 is TGTGCCAGCAGTCCTAGCTTGGGAACAACGGGTGAGCAGTTCTTC. Its translation is CASSPSLGTTGEQFF. The V gene is TRBV6-1, the J gene TRBJ2-1; maybe TRBD2 (5 bases). Germline V gives CDR1 MNHNS, CDR2 SASEGT. Trimming cost V 5 bases and J 9 bases, with 20 bases left between them. This CDR3 spans 15 amino acids.

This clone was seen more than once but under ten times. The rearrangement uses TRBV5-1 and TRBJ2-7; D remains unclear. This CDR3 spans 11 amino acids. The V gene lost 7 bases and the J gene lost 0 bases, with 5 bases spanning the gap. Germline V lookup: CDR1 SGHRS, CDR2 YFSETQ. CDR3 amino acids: CASADSYEQYF. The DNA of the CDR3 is TGCGCCAGCGCGGACTCCTACGAGCAGTACTTC.

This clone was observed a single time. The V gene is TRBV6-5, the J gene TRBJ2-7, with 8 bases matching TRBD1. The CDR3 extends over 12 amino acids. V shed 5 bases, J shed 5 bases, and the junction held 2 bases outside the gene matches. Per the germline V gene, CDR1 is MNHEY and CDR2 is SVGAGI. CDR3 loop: CASSGQGNEQYF. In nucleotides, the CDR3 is TGTGCCAGCAGTGGACAGGGTAACGAGCAGTACTTC.

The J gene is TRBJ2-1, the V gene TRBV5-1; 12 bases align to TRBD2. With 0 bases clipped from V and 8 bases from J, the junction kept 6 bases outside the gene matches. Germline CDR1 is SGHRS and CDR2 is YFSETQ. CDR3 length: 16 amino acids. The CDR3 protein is CASSLELAGGIYEQFF. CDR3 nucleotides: TGCGCCAGCAGCTTGGAACTAGCGGGGGGTATTTATGAGCAGTTCTTC.

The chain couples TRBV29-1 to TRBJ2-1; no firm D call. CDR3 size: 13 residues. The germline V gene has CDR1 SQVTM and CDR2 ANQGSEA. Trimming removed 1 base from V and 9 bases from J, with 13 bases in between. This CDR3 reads CSVEGLAPSEQFF. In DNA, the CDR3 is TGCAGCGTTGAAGGCCTCGCTCCCAGTGAGCAGTTCTTC.

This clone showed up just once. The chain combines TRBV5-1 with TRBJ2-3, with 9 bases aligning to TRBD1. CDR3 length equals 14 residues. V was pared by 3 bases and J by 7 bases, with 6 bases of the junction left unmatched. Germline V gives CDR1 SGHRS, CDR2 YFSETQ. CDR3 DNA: TGCGCCAGCAGCTCCAGGACAGGGGCGAATACGCAGTATTTT. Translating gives CASSSRTGANTQYF.

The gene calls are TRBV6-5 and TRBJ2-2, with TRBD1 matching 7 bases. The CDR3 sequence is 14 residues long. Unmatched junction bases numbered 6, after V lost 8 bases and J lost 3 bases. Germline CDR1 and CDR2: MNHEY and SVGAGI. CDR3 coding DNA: TGTGCCAGCGAACGGACAGGCCACACCGGGGAGCTGTTTTTT. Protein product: CASERTGHTGELFF.

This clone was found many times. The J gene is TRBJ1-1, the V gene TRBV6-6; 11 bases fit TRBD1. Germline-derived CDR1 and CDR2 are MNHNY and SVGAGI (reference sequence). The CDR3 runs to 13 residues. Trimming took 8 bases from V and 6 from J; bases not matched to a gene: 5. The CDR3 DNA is TGTGCCAGCCGGGACAGGGGGTTCGCTGAAGCTTTCTTT. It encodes CASRDRGFAEAFF.

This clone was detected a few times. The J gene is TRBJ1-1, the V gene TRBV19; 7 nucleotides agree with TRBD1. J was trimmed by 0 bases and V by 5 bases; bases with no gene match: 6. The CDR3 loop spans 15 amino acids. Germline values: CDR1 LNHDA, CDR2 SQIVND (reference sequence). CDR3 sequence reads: CASSPRGTMNTEAFF. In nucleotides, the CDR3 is TGTGCCAGTAGTCCCAGGGGGACGATGAACACTGAAGCTTTCTTT.

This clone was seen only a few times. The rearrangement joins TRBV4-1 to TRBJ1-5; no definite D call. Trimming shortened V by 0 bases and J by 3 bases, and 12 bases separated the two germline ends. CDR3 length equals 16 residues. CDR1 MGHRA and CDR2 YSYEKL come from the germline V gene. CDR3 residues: CASSQEEQRANQPQHF. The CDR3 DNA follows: TGCGCCAGCAGCCAAGAAGAGCAGCGAGCCAATCAGCCCCAGCATTTT.

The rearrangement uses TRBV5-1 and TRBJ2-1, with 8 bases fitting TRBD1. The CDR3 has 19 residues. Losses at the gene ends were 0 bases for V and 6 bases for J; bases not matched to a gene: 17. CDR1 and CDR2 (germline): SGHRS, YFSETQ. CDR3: CASSLGLRTGTVILNEQFF. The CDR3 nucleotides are TGCGCCAGCAGCTTGGGATTAAGGACAGGGACTGTAATTCTCAATGAGCAGTTCTTC.